The 19 T cell receptor beta chains presented below share a single source sample, sequenced in a study of blood T cell repertoires in COVID-19. Libraries were prepared by immunoSEQ multiplex PCR; TCRdb keeps only in-frame clonotypes and omits some of them. The sample lists approximately 68,000 clones, 82% seen once, with 15% to 20% in the top ten. The sequenced sample was peripheral blood. The receptors come from an elderly man with active COVID-19.

Remarks on this clone: Other DNA sequences in this sample translate to the same CDR3. This rearrangement joins TRBV19 to TRBJ2-3; TRBD1 agrees at 9 bases. CDR3 length equals 15 residues. Germline V gene lookup returns CDR1 LNHDA and CDR2 SQIVND (reference sequence). V lost 3 bases and J lost 6; bases outside the gene matches: 7. CDR3 residues: CASSIRDRAGDTQYF. The CDR3 DNA is TGTGCCAGTAGTATCCGGGACAGGGCAGGGGATACGCAGTATTTT.

This clone has only one observation. The chain uses TRBV19 and TRBJ1-6; 10 bases line up with TRBD1. J lost 7 bases, V lost 6 bases, and 3 bases had no gene match. Per the germline V gene, CDR1 is LNHDA and CDR2 is SQIVND (reference sequence). The CDR3 totals 14 residues. In DNA, the CDR3 is TGTGCCAGTAGCTTGACAGGGGGCAATTCACCCCTCCACTTT. It is translated as CASSLTGGNSPLHF.

This chain joins TRBV3-1 (or the pseudogene TRBV3-2) and TRBJ1-6, with TRBD1 as a possible D gene (6 bases). CDR1 and CDR2 (germline): LGHDT, YNNKEL (reference sequence). The CDR3 loop spans 19 amino acids. Between the trimmed V and J ends, which lost 4 bases and 4 bases, there was a span of 23 bases. CDR3 DNA: TGTGCCAGCAGCCCCCTTCTCGTGGTGCGGGGGCAGTATAATTCACCCCTCCACTTT. Its protein product is CASSPLLVVRGQYNSPLHF.

This chain connects TRBV7-2 to TRBJ2-7, with 11 bases matching TRBD2. V lost 5 bases, J lost 0 bases, and 12 bases stayed unmatched. Germline assignment: CDR1 SGHTA and CDR2 FQGNSA. There are 18 residues in the CDR3. The CDR3 region has the DNA TGTGCCAGCAGCCCACCGACTAGCGGGAAAAAGGACTCCTACGAGCAGTACTTC. Protein sequence: CASSPPTSGKKDSYEQYF. Together with reference TRBV7-2 and TRBJ2-7, the CDR3 gives the full variable domain: GAGVSQSPSNKVTEKGKDVELRCDPISGHTALYWYRQSLGQGLEFLIYFQGNSAPDKSGLPSDRFSAERTGGSVSTLTIQRTQQEDSAVYLCASSPPTSGKKDSYEQYFGPGTRLTVT.

A single count supports this clone. V is TRBV4-2 and J is TRBJ2-1; 14 positions agree with TRBD2. V shed 3 bases and J 6 bases; nucleotides not matched to a gene: 13. Germline V gene data show CDR1 as LGHNA and CDR2 as YNFKEQ. The CDR3 consists of 19 residues. As DNA, the CDR3 is TGTGCCAGCAGCCAGAGGGGGACTAGCGGGGGCCAACGTCTCAATGAGCAGTTCTTC. It translates to CASSQRGTSGGQRLNEQFF.

The chain uses TRBV5-1 and TRBJ2-5; 9 nucleotides match TRBD1. This CDR3 is 15 amino acids long. Germline V lookup: CDR1 SGHRS, CDR2 YFSETQ. The V segment lost 4 bases and the J segment 1 base; nucleotides outside the gene matches: 5. CDR3 loop: CASSPPQGAQETQYF. CDR3 DNA: TGCGCCAGCAGCCCCCCACAGGGGGCCCAAGAGACCCAGTACTTC.

This rearrangement joins TRBV18 to TRBJ2-4; D uncertain. Trimming removed 6 bases at V and 0 bases at J, with 12 bases between. The length of the CDR3 is 15 residues. Germline CDR1 reads KGHSH; CDR2 reads LQKENI. CDR3 protein: CASSPVVLAKNIQYF. The CDR3 bases are TGTGCCAGCTCCCCCGTTGTCCTAGCCAAAAACATTCAGTACTTC.

V gene TRBV6-5 combines with J gene TRBJ2-1, with D unclear. The V gene lost 7 bases and the J gene lost 0 bases, with 7 bases spanning the gap. This CDR3 region has 13 residues. Germline loops: CDR1 MNHEY, CDR2 SVGAGI. The CDR3 region has the DNA TGTGCCAGCACTAGGAGCTCCTACAATGAGCAGTTCTTC. Residues: CASTRSSYNEQFF.

The gene calls are TRBV18 and TRBJ1-2, with TRBD1 matching over 8 bases. Trimming at V came to 0 bases and at J to 4 bases, leaving 4 bases not matched to a gene. The CDR3 runs to 15 residues. CDR1 is KGHSH, CDR2 LQKENI, per germline. CDR3 DNA: TGTGCCAGCTCACCACCTCAGGGGGCAAGCTATGGCTACACCTTC. Residues: CASSPPQGASYGYTF.

Comment on this clone: The sample contains more than one DNA sequence encoding this CDR3. This sequence joins TRBV5-1 and TRBJ2-7; TRBD2 is a possible D gene (6 bases). V was trimmed by 4 bases and J by 2 bases, leaving 10 bases between them. The CDR3 consists of 13 residues. Germline lookup yields CDR1 SGHRS and CDR2 YFSETQ. The CDR3 region has the DNA TGCGCCAGCAGCCCCGGGACTGCCTACGAGCAGTACTTC. It codes for CASSPGTAYEQYF.

J is TRBJ1-1 and V is TRBV2; TRBD1 might be the D (6 bases). The CDR3 totals 15 residues. Trimming shortened V by 4 bases and J by 1 base, and 13 bases separated the two germline ends. Germline values: CDR1 SNHLY, CDR2 FYNNEI. CDR3 loop: CASSGQGNRNTEAFF. As DNA, the CDR3 is TGTGCCAGCAGTGGCCAGGGGAATAGGAACACTGAAGCTTTCTTT.

The V gene is TRBV24-1, the J gene TRBJ2-7, with D perhaps TRBD1 (5 bases). Germline CDR1 and CDR2: KGHDR and SFDVKD. V lost 4 bases, J lost 2 bases, and 8 bases lay in between. This CDR3 comprises 13 residues. CDR3 in amino acids: CATSDSGTYEQYF. As DNA, the CDR3 is TGTGCCACCAGTGACTCAGGGACCTACGAGCAGTACTTC.

V usage is TRBV3-1 (or the pseudogene TRBV3-2) and J usage is TRBJ2-2, with 7 bases lining up with TRBD1. Germline values: CDR1 LGHDT, CDR2 YNNKEL (reference sequence). V was pared by 4 bases and J by 1 base, with 3 bases of the junction left unmatched. The CDR3 covers 15 residues. CDR3 nucleotides: TGTGCCAGCAGCCCATGGACAGGGAACACCGGGGAGCTGTTTTTT. As protein: CASSPWTGNTGELFF.

This clone was seen a handful of times. This sequence joins TRBV19 and TRBJ1-4, with unresolved D. This CDR3 contains 13 residues. Germline loops: CDR1 LNHDA, CDR2 SQIVND (reference sequence). Trimming removed 6 bases from V and 8 bases from J, with 13 bases in between. In DNA, the CDR3 is TGTGCCAGTAGGTTAGAGCTAAGCGAAAAACTGTTTTTT. Amino acid sequence: CASRLELSEKLFF. Drawing the rest from reference TRBV19 and TRBJ1-4, the complete variable domain is DGGITQSPKYLFRKEGQNVTLSCEQNLNHDAMYWYRQDPGQGLRLIYYSQIVNDFQKGDIAEGYSVSREKKESFPLTVTSAQKNPTAFYLCASRLELSEKLFFGSGTQLSVL.

The V call is TRBV5-6, the J call TRBJ1-5; tentative D call: TRBD1 (6 bases). Trimming cost V 6 bases and J 2 bases, with 15 bases left between them. Germline values: CDR1 SGHDT, CDR2 YYEEEE. This CDR3 is built from 15 residues. This CDR3 is CASTLQGPGNQPQHF. In DNA, the CDR3 is TGTGCCAGCACCCTACAGGGACCGGGCAATCAGCCCCAGCATTTT. The full variable domain, completed using reference TRBV5-6 and TRBJ1-5, is DAGVTQSPTHLIKTRGQQVTLRCSPKSGHDTVSWYQQALGQGPQFIFQYYEEEERQRGNFPDRFSGHQFPNYSSELNVNALLLGDSALYLCASTLQGPGNQPQHFGDGTRLSIL.

The rearrangement uses TRBV7-2 and TRBJ2-1, with unresolved D. The CDR3 length is 15 residues. The V end lost 1 base, the J end lost 6 bases, and 13 bases lay between the germline ends. Germline V gene data show CDR1 as SGHTA and CDR2 as FQGNSA. The CDR3 bases are TGTGCCAGCAGCTTAGTAGCTTTGTTGTCCAATGAGCAGTTCTTC. Translated, it gives CASSLVALLSNEQFF.

The chain joins TRBV5-1 to TRBJ2-1, with 11 positions matching TRBD2. The CDR3 length is 15 residues. The junction had 4 bases not matched to a gene; V was cut back by 4 bases and J by 4 bases. Germline lookup yields CDR1 SGHRS and CDR2 YFSETQ. CDR3 nucleotides: TGCGCCAGCAGCCCGGGACTAGCGGTTTACAATGAGCAGTTCTTC. It translates to CASSPGLAVYNEQFF.

The chain employs TRBV29-1 and TRBJ2-7, with a possible D match to TRBD1 (6 bases). Germline V gene data show CDR1 as SQVTM and CDR2 as ANQGSEA. V shed 2 bases and J shed 6 bases, with 17 bases lying between them. The CDR3 is 14 amino acids. CDR3 residues: CSVEFPGEYREQYF. CDR3 in DNA: TGCAGCGTTGAATTTCCAGGGGAGTATCGCGAGCAGTACTTC.

The rearrangement joins TRBV5-8 to TRBJ1-5; no clear D gene. In germline, CDR1 is SGHTS, CDR2 YDEGEE. Trimming removed 0 bases at V and 1 base at J, with 8 bases between. The CDR3 has 15 amino acids. CDR3 protein: CASSLGGISNQPQHF. The CDR3 region has the DNA TGTGCCAGCAGCTTGGGAGGGATCAGCAATCAGCCCCAGCATTTT.